This T cell receptor (beta chain) derives from a study of blood T cell repertoires in COVID-19. Study-wide context: The origin of the acute and convalescent COVID-19 samples was the United States, Italy and Spain.

The CDR3 runs 14 residues. The germline CDR1 and CDR2 sequences are WSHSY and SAAADI. Trimming removed 7 bases from V and 2 bases from J; junction bases left unmatched: 7. Sequencing used immunoSEQ multiplex PCR; TCRdb keeps in-frame clones, though not all of them. This sample carries some 270,000 clones, about nine tenths of them seen once, and the ten largest clones take 1.9%. The age range of participants was about 18 to 90 years, with residence in about two dozen US areas. Assignments of participants to cohorts depended upon their own reported clinical history. Donors of Cohort 3 who recovered were those that had two negative PCRs, clearance, or symptom resolution.

The TCR sequence derives from a woman aged 60-70 years who had recovered from COVID-19. The sequenced sample was PBMCs or T cells enriched from blood (not recorded which). V gene TRBV10-2 combines with J gene TRBJ2-7, with TRBD1 matching 8 bases. CDR3 residues: CASIGTGGTYEQYF. CDR3 DNA: TGCGCCAGCATTGGCACAGGGGGGACCTACGAGCAGTACTTC.